Each of the 3 T cell receptor beta chains below was sequenced from the same sample in a study of OX40 agonist ivuxolimab in advanced cancers. The data were produced by immunoSEQ multiplex PCR, yet TCRdb's version contains in-frame clones alone and is incomplete. The table lists 30,000 to 40,000 clones, under 80% of them singletons, with approximately 11% in the top ten. This specimen was CD4+ or CD8+ T cells sorted from blood, taken in a trial of the OX40 agonist ivuxolimab. These receptors were collected from an adult with an advanced solid tumor such as melanoma, head and neck, liver or kidney cancer.

CDR3 protein: CASSFGGSPLHF. The CDR3, as DNA: TGTGCCAGCAGCTTTGGAGGATCACCCCTCCACTTT. The chain joins TRBV11-3 to TRBJ1-6; D remains unclear. Germline V CDR1 and CDR2: SGHNT, YENEEA. The CDR3 covers 12 residues. V was pared by 3 bases and J by 10 bases, with 7 bases between.

The chain is built from TRBV15 and TRBJ2-2; 9 bases fit TRBD2. CDR1 and CDR2 from the germline V gene are LNHNV and YYDKDF (reference sequence). The CDR3 runs to 15 residues. J lost 5 bases, V lost 5 bases, and 6 bases had no gene match. Written as DNA, the CDR3 is TGTGCCACCAGCGGGATAGCGGGGGTTACCGGGGAGCTGTTTTTT. Translating gives CATSGIAGVTGELFF.

This rearrangement joins TRBV5-1 to TRBJ2-5; 7 nucleotides align to TRBD1. Judging by the DNA end, TRBJ2-7 fits better; the J call may be wrong. The germline gives CDR1 SGHRS, CDR2 YFSETQ. The CDR3 spans 14 residues. CDR3 in DNA: TGCGCCAGCAGCTCCCCGGGACAGAACTACGAGCAGTACTTC. Translated, it gives CASSSPGQNYEQYF.